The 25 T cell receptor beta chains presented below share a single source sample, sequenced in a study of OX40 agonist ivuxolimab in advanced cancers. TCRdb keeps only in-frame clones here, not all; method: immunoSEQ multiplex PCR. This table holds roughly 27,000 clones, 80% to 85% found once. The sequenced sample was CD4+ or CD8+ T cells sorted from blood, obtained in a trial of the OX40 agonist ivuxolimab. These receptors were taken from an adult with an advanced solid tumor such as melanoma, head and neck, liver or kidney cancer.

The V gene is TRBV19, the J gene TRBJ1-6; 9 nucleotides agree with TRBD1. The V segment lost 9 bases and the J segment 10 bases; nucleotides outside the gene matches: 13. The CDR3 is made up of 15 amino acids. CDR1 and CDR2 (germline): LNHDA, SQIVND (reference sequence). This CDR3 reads CARQPRDRARSPLHF. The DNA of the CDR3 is TGTGCCAGGCAGCCTCGGGACAGGGCTCGCTCACCCCTCCACTTT.

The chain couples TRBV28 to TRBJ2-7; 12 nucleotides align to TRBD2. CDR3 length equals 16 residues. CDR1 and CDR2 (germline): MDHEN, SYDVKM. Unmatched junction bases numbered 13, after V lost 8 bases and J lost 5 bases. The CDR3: CASLKLLAGGPHEQYF. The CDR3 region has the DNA TGTGCCAGCCTAAAACTCCTAGCGGGAGGGCCGCACGAGCAGTACTTC. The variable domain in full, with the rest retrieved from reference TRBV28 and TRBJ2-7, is DVKVTQSSRYLVKRTGEKVFLECVQDMDHENMFWYRQDPGLGLRLIYFSYDVKMKEKGDIPEGYSVSREKKERFSLILESASTNQTSMYLCASLKLLAGGPHEQYFGPGTRLTVT.

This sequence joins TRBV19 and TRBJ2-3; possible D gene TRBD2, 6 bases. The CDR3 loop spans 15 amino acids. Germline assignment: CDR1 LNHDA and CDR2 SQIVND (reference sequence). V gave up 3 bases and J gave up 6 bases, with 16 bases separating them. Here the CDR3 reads CASSILQGGLDTQYF. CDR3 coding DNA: TGTGCCAGTAGTATTTTGCAGGGAGGATTGGATACGCAGTATTTT.

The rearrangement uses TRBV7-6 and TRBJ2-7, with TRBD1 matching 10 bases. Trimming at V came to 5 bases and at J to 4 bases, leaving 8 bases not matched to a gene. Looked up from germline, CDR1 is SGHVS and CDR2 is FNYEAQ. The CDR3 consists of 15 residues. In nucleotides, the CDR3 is TGTGCCAGCAGCCCCGGCCGGGACAGGGGTTACGAGCAGTACTTC. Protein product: CASSPGRDRGYEQYF.

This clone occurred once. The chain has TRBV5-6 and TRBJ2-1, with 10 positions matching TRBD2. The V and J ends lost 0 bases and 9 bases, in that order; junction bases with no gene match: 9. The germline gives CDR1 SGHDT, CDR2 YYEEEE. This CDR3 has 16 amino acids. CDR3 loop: CASSLAASGSWGEQFF. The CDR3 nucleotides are TGTGCCAGCAGCTTGGCGGCTAGCGGGAGTTGGGGTGAGCAGTTCTTC. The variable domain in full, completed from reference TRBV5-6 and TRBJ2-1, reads DAGVTQSPTHLIKTRGQQVTLRCSPKSGHDTVSWYQQALGQGPQFIFQYYEEEERQRGNFPDRFSGHQFPNYSSELNVNALLLGDSALYLCASSLAASGSWGEQFFGPGTRLTVL.

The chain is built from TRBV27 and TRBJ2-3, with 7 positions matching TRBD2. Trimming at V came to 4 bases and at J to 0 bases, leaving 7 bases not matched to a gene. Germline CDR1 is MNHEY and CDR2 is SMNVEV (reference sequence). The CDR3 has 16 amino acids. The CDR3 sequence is CASSWTRNASTDTQYF. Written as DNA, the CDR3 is TGTGCCAGCAGTTGGACTAGAAACGCTAGCACAGATACGCAGTATTTT.

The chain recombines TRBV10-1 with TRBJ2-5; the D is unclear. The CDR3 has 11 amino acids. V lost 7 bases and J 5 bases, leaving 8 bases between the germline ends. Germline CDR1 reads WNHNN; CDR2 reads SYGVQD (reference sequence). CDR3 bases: TGCGCCAGCACAGCCAAGGAGACCCAGTACTTC. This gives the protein CASTAKETQYF.

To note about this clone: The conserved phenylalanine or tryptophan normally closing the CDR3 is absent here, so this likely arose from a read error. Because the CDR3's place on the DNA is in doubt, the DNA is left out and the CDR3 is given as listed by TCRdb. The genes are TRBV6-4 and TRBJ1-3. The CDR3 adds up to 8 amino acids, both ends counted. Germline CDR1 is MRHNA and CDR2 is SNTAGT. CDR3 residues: CAEPSLAV.

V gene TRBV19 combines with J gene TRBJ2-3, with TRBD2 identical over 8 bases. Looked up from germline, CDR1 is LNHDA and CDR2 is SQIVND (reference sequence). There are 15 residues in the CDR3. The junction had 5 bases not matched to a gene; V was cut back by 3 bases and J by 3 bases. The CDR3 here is CASSIAGTRTDTQYF. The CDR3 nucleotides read TGTGCCAGTAGTATCGCCGGGACTAGAACAGATACGCAGTATTTT.

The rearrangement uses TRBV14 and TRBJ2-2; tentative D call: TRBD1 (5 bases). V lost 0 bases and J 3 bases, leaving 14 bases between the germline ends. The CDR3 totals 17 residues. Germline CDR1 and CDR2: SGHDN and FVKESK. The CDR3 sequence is CASSQDKGRRDTGELFF. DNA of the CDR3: TGTGCCAGCAGCCAAGATAAGGGGCGACGGGACACCGGGGAGCTGTTTTTT. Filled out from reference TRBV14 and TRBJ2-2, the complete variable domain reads EAGVTQFPSHSVIEKGQTVTLRCDPISGHDNLYWYRRVMGKEIKFLLHFVKESKQDESGMPNNRFLAERTGGTYSTLKVQPAELEDSGVYFCASSQDKGRRDTGELFFGEGSRLTVL.

CDR3 protein: CASSQDEWARGFAQGANVLTF. In nucleotides, the CDR3 is TGCGCCAGCAGCCAAGATGAATGGGCCAGGGGTTTCGCGCAGGGGGCCAACGTCCTGACTTTC. The chain recombines TRBV4-1 with TRBJ2-6, with D possibly being TRBD1 (6 bases). The V and J ends lost 0 bases and 4 bases respectively, with 25 bases between them. The CDR3 runs 21 residues. Looked up from germline, CDR1 is MGHRA and CDR2 is YSYEKL.

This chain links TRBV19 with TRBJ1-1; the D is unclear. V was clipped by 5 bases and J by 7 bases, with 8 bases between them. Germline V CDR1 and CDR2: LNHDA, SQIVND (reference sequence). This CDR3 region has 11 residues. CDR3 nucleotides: TGTGCCAGTAGTCCCGGGTATGAAGCTTTCTTT. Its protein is CASSPGYEAFF.

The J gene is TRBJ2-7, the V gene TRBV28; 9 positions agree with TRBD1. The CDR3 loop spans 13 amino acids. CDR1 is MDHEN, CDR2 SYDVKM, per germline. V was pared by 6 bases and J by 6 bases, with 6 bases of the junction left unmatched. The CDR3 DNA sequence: TGTGCCAGCAGCCCGACAGGGGGTGGCGAGCAGTACTTC. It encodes CASSPTGGGEQYF.

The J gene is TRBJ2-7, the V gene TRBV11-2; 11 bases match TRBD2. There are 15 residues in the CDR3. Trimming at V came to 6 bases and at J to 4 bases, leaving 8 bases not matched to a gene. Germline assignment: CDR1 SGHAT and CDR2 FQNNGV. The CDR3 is CASSDSGRAFYEQYF. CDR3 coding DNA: TGTGCCAGCAGTGATAGCGGGAGGGCCTTTTACGAGCAGTACTTC.

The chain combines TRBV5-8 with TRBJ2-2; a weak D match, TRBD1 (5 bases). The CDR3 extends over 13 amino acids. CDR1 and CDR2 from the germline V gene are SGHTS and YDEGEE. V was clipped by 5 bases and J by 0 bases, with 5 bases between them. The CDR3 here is CASRTANTGELFF. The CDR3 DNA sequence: TGTGCCAGCAGGACAGCGAACACCGGGGAGCTGTTTTTT.

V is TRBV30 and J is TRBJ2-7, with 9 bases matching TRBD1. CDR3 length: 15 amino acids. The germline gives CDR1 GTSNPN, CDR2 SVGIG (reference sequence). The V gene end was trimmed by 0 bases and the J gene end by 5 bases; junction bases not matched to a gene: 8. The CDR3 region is CAWSVLRQGVHEQYF. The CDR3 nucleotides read TGTGCCTGGAGTGTACTGAGACAGGGGGTTCACGAGCAGTACTTC.

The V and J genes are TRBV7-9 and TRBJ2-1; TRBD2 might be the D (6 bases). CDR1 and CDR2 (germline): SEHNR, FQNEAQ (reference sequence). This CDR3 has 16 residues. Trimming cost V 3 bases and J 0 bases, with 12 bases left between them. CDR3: CASSLMGLLSYNEQFF. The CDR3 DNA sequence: TGTGCCAGCAGCTTGATGGGACTCCTCTCCTACAATGAGCAGTTCTTC.

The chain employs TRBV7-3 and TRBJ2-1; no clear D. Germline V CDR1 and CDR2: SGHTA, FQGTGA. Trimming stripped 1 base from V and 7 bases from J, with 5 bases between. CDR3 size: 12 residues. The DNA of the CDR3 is TGTGCCAGCAGCTTAAGTGGGAATGAGCAGTTCTTC. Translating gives CASSLSGNEQFF.

CDR3 coding DNA: TGCAGCGTTGACGACACTAGCGCAGATACGCAGTATTTT. The encoded protein is CSVDDTSADTQYF. V gene TRBV29-1 combines with J gene TRBJ2-3; 7 bases agree with TRBD2. CDR3 size: 13 residues. V shed 3 bases and J 4 bases; nucleotides not matched to a gene: 4. Per germline, CDR1 SQVTM and CDR2 ANQGSEA.

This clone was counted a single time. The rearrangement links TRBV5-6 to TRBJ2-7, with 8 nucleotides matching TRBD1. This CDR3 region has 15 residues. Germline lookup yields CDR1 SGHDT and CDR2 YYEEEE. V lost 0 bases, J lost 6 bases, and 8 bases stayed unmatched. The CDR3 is CASSLVQGAGSEQYF. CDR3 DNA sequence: TGTGCCAGCAGCTTGGTGCAGGGGGCGGGGTCCGAGCAGTACTTC. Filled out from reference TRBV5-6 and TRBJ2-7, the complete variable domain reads DAGVTQSPTHLIKTRGQQVTLRCSPKSGHDTVSWYQQALGQGPQFIFQYYEEEERQRGNFPDRFSGHQFPNYSSELNVNALLLGDSALYLCASSLVQGAGSEQYFGPGTRLTVT.

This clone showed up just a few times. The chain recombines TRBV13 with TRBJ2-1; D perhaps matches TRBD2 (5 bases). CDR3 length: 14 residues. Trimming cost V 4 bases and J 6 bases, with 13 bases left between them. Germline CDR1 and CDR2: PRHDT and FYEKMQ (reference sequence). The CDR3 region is CASSSTGLTNEQFF. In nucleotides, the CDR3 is TGTGCCAGCAGCTCGACTGGACTTACCAATGAGCAGTTCTTC.

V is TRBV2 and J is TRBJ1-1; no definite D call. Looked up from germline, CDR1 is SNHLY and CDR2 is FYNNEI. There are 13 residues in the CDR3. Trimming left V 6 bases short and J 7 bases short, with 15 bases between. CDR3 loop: CASRAPTEGEAFF. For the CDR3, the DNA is TGTGCCAGCAGGGCCCCAACAGAAGGTGAAGCTTTCTTT.

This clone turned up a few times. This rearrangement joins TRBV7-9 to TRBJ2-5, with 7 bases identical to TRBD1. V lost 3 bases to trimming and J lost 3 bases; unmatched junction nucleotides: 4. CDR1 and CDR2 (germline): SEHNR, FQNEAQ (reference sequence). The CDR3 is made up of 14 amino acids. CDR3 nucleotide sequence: TGTGCCAGCAGCTTCGGGACAGAAAAAGAGACCCAGTACTTC. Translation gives CASSFGTEKETQYF.

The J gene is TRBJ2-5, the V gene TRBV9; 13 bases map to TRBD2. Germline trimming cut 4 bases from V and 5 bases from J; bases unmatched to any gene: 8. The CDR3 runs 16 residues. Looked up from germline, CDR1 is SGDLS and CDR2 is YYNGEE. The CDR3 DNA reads TGTGCCAGCAGCCCTGGACTAGCGGGGGTTTCGGAGACCCAGTACTTC. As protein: CASSPGLAGVSETQYF.

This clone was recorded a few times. DNA of the CDR3: TGTGCCAGCAGTAATGAGTACAGGCCGATCTATAACAATGAGCAGTTCTTC. Encoded protein: CASSNEYRPIYNNEQFF. V gene TRBV2 combines with J gene TRBJ2-1; TRBD1 is a possible D gene (5 bases). Trimming removed 5 bases from V and 5 bases from J, with 22 bases in between. From germline, CDR1 is SNHLY and CDR2 FYNNEI. The CDR3 sequence is 17 residues long.